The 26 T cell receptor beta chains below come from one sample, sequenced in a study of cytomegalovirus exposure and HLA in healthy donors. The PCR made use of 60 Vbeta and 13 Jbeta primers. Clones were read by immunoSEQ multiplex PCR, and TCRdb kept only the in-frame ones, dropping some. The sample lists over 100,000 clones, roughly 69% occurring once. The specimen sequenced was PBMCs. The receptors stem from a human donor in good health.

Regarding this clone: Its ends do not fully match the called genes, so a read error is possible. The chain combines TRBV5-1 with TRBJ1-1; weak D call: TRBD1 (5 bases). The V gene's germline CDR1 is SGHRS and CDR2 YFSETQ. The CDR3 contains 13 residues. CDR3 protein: CAGSTQENTEAFF. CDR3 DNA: TGCGCCGGCAGCACACAGGAGAACACTGAAGCTTTCTTT.

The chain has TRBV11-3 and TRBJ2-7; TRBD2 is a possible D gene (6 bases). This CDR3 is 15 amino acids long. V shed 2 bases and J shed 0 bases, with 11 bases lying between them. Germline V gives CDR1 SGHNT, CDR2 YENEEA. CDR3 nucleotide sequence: TGTGCCAGCAGCTTAAGCGTCGGGGGCTCCTACGAGCAGTACTTC. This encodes CASSLSVGGSYEQYF. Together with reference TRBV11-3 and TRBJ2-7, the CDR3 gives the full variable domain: EAGVVQSPRYKIIEKKQPVAFWCNPISGHNTLYWYLQNLGQGPELLIRYENEEAVDDSQLPKDRFSAERLKGVDSTLKIQPAELGDSAVYLCASSLSVGGSYEQYFGPGTRLTVT.

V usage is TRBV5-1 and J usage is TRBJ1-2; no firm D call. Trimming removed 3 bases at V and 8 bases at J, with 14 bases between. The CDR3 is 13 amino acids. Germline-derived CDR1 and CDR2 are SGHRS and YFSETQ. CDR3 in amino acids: CASSSEAFSGYTF. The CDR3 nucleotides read TGCGCCAGCAGCTCGGAGGCCTTTTCCGGCTACACCTTC.

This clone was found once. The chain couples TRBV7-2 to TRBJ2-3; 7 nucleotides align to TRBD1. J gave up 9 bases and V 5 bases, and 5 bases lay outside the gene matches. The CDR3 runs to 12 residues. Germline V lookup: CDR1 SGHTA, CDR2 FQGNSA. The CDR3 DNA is TGTGCCAGCAGCATGGACAGGCGAACGCAGTATTTT. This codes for CASSMDRRTQYF. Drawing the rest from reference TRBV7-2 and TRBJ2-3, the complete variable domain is GAGVSQSPSNKVTEKGKDVELRCDPISGHTALYWYRQSLGQGLEFLIYFQGNSAPDKSGLPSDRFSAERTGGSVSTLTIQRTQQEDSAVYLCASSMDRRTQYFGPGTRLTVL.

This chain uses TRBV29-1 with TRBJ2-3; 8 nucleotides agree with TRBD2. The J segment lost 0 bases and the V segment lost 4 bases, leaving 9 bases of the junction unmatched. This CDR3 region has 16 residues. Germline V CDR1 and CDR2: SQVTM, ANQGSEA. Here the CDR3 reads CSVVGGGSPSTDTQYF. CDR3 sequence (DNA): TGCAGCGTTGTCGGCGGGGGGTCTCCTAGCACAGATACGCAGTATTTT.

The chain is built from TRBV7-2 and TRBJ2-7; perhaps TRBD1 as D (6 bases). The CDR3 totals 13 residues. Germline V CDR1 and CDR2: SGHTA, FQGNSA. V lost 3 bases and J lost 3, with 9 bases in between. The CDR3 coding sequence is TGTGCCAGCAGCTTGGGACACAACTACGAGCAGTACTTC. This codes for CASSLGHNYEQYF.

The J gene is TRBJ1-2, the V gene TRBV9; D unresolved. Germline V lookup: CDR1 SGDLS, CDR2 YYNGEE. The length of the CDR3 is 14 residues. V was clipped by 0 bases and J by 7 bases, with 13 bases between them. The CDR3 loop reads CASSVAAGSGGYTF. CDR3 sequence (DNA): TGTGCCAGCAGCGTAGCAGCGGGGAGCGGTGGCTACACCTTC.

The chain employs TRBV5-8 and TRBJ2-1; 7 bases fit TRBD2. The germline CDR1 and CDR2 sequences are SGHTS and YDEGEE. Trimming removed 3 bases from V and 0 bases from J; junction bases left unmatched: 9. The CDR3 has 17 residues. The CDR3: CASSWRLGGSSYNEQFF. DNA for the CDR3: TGTGCCAGCAGCTGGCGGTTGGGCGGGAGCTCCTACAATGAGCAGTTCTTC.

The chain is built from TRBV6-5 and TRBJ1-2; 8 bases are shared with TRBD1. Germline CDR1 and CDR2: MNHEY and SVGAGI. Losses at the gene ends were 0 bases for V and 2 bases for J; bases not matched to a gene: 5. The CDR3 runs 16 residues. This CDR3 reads CASSYSPGGKNYGYTF. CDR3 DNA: TGTGCCAGCAGTTACTCGCCAGGGGGCAAGAACTATGGCTACACCTTC.

The chain's CDR3 is CASSQDSQPQHF. CDR3 coding DNA: TGTGCCAGCAGTCAAGACAGCCAGCCCCAGCATTTT. The chain carries TRBV2 and TRBJ1-5, with TRBD1 as a possible D gene (5 bases). This CDR3 spans 12 amino acids. The germline gives CDR1 SNHLY, CDR2 FYNNEI. Deletions cut 5 bases from V and 7 bases from J, with 9 bases between.

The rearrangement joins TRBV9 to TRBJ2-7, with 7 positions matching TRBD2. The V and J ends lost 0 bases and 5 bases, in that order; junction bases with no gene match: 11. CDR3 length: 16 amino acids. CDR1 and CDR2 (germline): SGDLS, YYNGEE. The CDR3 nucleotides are TGTGCCAGCAGCGTAGTTGGGAGGGCCACTCAGAACGAGCAGTACTTC. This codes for CASSVVGRATQNEQYF.

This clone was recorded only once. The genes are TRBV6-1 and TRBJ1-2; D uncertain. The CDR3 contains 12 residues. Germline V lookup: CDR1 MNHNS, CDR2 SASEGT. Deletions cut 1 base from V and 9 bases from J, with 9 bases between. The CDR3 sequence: CASSEGARSYTF. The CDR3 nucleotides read TGTGCCAGCAGTGAAGGAGCGAGGAGCTACACCTTC.

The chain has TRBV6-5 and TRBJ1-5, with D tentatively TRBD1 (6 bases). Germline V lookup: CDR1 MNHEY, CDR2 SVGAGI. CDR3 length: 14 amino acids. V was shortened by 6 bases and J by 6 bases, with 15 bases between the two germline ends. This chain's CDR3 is CASRRGGDGQPQHF. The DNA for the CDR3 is TGTGCCAGCAGAAGGGGGGGCGACGGTCAGCCCCAGCATTTT.

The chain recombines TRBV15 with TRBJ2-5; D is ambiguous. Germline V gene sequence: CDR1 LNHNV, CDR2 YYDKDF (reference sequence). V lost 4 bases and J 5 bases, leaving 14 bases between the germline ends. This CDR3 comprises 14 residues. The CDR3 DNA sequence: TGTGCCACCAGCAACGATAGAGTGTCCGAGACCCAGTACTTC. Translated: CATSNDRVSETQYF.

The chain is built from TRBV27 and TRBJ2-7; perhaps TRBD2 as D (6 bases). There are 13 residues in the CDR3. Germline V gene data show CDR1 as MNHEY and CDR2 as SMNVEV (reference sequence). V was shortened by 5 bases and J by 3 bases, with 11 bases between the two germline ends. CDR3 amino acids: CASSDLGGYEQYF. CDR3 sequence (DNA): TGTGCCAGCAGTGATCTGGGGGGCTACGAGCAGTACTTC.

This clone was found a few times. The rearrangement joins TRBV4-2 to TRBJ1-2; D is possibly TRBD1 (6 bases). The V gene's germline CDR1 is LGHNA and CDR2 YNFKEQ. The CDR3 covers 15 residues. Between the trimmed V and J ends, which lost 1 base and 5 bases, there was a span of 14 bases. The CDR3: CASSQGRQARYGYTF. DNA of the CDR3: TGTGCCAGCAGCCAAGGTCGACAGGCCAGGTATGGCTACACCTTC.

The CDR3 reads CASSSGLAPSYEQYF. In DNA form, the CDR3 reads TGCGCCAGCAGCTCAGGACTAGCACCTTCCTACGAGCAGTACTTC. The chain has TRBV5-1 and TRBJ2-7, with TRBD2 identical over 8 bases. The CDR3 has 15 amino acids. J lost 1 base, V lost 3 bases, and 6 bases had no gene match. Germline lookup yields CDR1 SGHRS and CDR2 YFSETQ.

The CDR3: CASSLGGYRGLEQPQHF. The DNA for the CDR3 is TGTGCCAGCAGCTTAGGAGGTTACAGGGGGCTAGAACAGCCCCAGCATTTT. The chain couples TRBV7-9 to TRBJ1-5; 9 bases align to TRBD1. The CDR3 has 17 residues. Germline values: CDR1 SEHNR, CDR2 FQNEAQ (reference sequence). The junction had 11 bases not matched to a gene; V was cut back by 1 base and J by 7 bases.

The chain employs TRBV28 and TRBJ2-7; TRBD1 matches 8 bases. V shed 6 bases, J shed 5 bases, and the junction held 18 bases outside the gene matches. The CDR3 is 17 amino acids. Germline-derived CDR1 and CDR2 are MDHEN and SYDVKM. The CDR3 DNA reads TGTGCCAGCAGCCCACTGGGAGCCAGGGGGCTGGGCCACGAGCAGTACTTC. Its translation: CASSPLGARGLGHEQYF. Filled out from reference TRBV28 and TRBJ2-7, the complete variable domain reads DVKVTQSSRYLVKRTGEKVFLECVQDMDHENMFWYRQDPGLGLRLIYFSYDVKMKEKGDIPEGYSVSREKKERFSLILESASTNQTSMYLCASSPLGARGLGHEQYFGPGTRLTVT.

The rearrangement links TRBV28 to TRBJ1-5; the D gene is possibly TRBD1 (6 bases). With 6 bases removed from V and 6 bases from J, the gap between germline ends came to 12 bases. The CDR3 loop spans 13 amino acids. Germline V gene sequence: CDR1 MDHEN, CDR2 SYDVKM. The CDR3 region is CASRDRGFQPQHF. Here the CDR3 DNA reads TGTGCCAGCAGGGATAGGGGGTTTCAGCCCCAGCATTTT.

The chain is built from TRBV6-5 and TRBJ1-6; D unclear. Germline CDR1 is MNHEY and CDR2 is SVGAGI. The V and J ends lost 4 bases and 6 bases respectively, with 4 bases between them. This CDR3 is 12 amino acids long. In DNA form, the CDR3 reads TGTGCCAGCAGTTCTATTAATTCACCCCTCCACTTT. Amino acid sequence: CASSSINSPLHF.

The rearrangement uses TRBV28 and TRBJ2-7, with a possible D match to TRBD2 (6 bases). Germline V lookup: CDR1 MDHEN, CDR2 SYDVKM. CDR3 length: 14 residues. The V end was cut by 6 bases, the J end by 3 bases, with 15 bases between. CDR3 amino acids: CASSYKAGGYEQYF. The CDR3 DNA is TGTGCCAGCAGCTACAAGGCCGGGGGCTACGAGCAGTACTTC. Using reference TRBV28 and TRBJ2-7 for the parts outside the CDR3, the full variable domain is DVKVTQSSRYLVKRTGEKVFLECVQDMDHENMFWYRQDPGLGLRLIYFSYDVKMKEKGDIPEGYSVSREKKERFSLILESASTNQTSMYLCASSYKAGGYEQYFGPGTRLTVT.

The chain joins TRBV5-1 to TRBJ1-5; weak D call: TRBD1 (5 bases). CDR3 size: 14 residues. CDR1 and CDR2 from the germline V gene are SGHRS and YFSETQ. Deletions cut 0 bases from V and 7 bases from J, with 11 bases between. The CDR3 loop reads CASSLAGTEQPQHF. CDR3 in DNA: TGCGCCAGCAGCTTGGCAGGGACTGAGCAGCCCCAGCATTTT. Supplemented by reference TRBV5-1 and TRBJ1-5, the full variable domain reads KAGVTQTPRYLIKTRGQQVTLSCSPISGHRSVSWYQQTPGQGLQFLFEYFSETQRNKGNFPGRFSGRQFSNSRSEMNVSTLELGDSALYLCASSLAGTEQPQHFGDGTRLSIL.

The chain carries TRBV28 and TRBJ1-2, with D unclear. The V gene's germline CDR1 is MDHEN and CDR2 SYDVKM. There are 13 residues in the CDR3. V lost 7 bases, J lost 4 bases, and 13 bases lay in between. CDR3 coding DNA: TGTGCCAGCACCCCCGAGGTCCCCTATGGCTACACCTTC. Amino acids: CASTPEVPYGYTF.

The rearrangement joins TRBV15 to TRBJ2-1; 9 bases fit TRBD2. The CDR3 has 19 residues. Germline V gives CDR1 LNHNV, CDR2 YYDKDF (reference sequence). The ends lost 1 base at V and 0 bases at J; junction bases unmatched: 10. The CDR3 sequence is CATSRVLAGSISSYNEQFF. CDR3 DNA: TGTGCCACCAGCAGAGTGCTAGCGGGGTCTATTAGCTCCTACAATGAGCAGTTCTTC.

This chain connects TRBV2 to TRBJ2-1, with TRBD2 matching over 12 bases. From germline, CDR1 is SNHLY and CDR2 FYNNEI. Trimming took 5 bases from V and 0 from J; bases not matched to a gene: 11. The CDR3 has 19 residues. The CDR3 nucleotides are TGTGCCAGCAGTAAACAGAGGACTAGCGGGACGAGCTCCTACAATGAGCAGTTCTTC. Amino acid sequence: CASSKQRTSGTSSYNEQFF.